These 25 T cell receptor beta chains share one sample of origin, sequenced in a study of blood T cell repertoires in COVID-19. TCRdb's table, derived via immunoSEQ multiplex PCR, lists solely in-frame clones and lacks some. The sample has over 50,000 clones, 72% seen once. The sample consisted of peripheral blood. These receptors were taken from a woman aged 70 to 79 with COVID-19, enrolled during active disease.

This chain uses TRBV23-1 with TRBJ2-3; TRBD2 is a possible D gene (6 bases). TRBV23-1 is marked as an open reading frame, function uncertain. Trimming took 6 bases from V and 3 from J, leaving 13 bases between them. The CDR3 runs 14 residues. The DNA of the CDR3 is TGCGCCAGCAGCGGGGGTAAGGGAACAGATACGCAGTATTTT. Translated, it gives CASSGGKGTDTQYF.

This chain links TRBV7-8 with TRBJ2-7; 12 nucleotides align to TRBD2. The CDR3 is 14 residues long. In germline, CDR1 is SGHVS, CDR2 FQNEAQ. The trim removed 5 bases at V and 4 bases at J, leaving 3 bases unmatched. CDR3 nucleotides: TGTGCCAGCAGCGCCCTAGCGGGGGGGTACGAGCAGTACTTC. The encoded protein is CASSALAGGYEQYF.

This clone was seen a single time. The rearrangement joins TRBV30 to TRBJ1-4; 8 nucleotides match TRBD1. J lost 2 bases, V lost 2 bases, and 16 bases had no gene match. CDR3 length: 19 residues. Germline V gene data show CDR1 as GTSNPN and CDR2 as SVGIG (reference sequence). This CDR3 is CAWSHNGTGQGGTNEKLFF. CDR3 DNA sequence: TGTGCCTGGAGTCACAACGGGACAGGCCAGGGGGGTACTAATGAAAAACTGTTTTTT.

The gene calls are TRBV3-1 (or the pseudogene TRBV3-2) and TRBJ1-1, with D perhaps matching TRBD1 (5 bases). The CDR3 is 15 amino acids. Germline assignment: CDR1 LGHDT and CDR2 YNNKEL (reference sequence). Trimming stripped 5 bases from V and 4 bases from J, with 17 bases between. CDR3 amino acids: CASSSRTGGGTEAFF. Here the CDR3 DNA reads TGTGCCAGCAGCTCAAGGACCGGGGGAGGCACTGAAGCTTTCTTT.

CDR3 region: CASTRGLDNEQFF. For the CDR3, the DNA is TGTGCCAGCACCAGGGGGCTGGACAATGAGCAGTTCTTC. The gene calls are TRBV6-5 and TRBJ2-1; 8 bases are shared with TRBD1. V was pared by 7 bases and J by 5 bases, with 4 bases of the junction left unmatched. Looked up from germline, CDR1 is MNHEY and CDR2 is SVGAGI. The CDR3 runs 13 residues.

The V call is TRBV5-4, the J call TRBJ1-3; D possibly corresponds to TRBD1 (6 bases). The CDR3 runs 13 residues. V was pared by 4 bases and J by 4 bases, with 9 bases between. From germline, CDR1 is SGHNT and CDR2 YYREEE (reference sequence). CDR3 amino acids: CASSIQGGNTIYF. DNA for the CDR3: TGTGCCAGCAGCATACAGGGCGGAAACACCATATATTTT.

Concerning this clone: Other nucleotide sequences from this sample produce the same CDR3. V gene TRBV7-3 combines with J gene TRBJ2-3; 8 positions match TRBD2. V trimming: 5 bases; J trimming: 1 base; junction bases outside the gene matches: 2. Germline V gene sequence: CDR1 SGHTA, CDR2 FQGTGA. This CDR3 is 14 amino acids long. CDR3 sequence reads: CASSPGGGTDTQYF. The CDR3, as DNA: TGTGCCAGCAGCCCGGGAGGGGGCACAGATACGCAGTATTTT. The full variable domain, with the rest looked up from reference TRBV7-3 and TRBJ2-3, is GAGVSQTPSNKVTEKGKYVELRCDPISGHTALYWYRQSLGQGPEFLIYFQGTGAADDSGLPNDRFFAVRPEGSVSTLKIQRTERGDSAVYLCASSPGGGTDTQYFGPGTRLTVL.

The CDR3 sequence is CASSLSVVHGQGEQFF. Written as DNA, the CDR3 is TGCGCCAGCAGCTTATCAGTGGTACACGGCCAGGGTGAGCAGTTCTTC. The chain uses TRBV5-1 and TRBJ2-1; maybe TRBD1 (5 bases). CDR1 and CDR2 from the germline V gene are SGHRS and YFSETQ. Trimming took 2 bases from V and 9 from J, leaving 21 bases between them. CDR3 size: 16 residues. Looking up the rest from reference TRBV5-1 and TRBJ2-1 gives the full variable domain: KAGVTQTPRYLIKTRGQQVTLSCSPISGHRSVSWYQQTPGQGLQFLFEYFSETQRNKGNFPGRFSGRQFSNSRSEMNVSTLELGDSALYLCASSLSVVHGQGEQFFGPGTRLTVL.

This sequence joins TRBV5-1 and TRBJ2-3, with 10 positions matching TRBD1. Germline assignment: CDR1 SGHRS and CDR2 YFSETQ. V lost 4 bases to trimming and J lost 4 bases; unmatched junction nucleotides: 9. The CDR3 loop spans 16 amino acids. This chain's CDR3 is CASSVSGTGASDTQYF. CDR3 coding DNA: TGCGCCAGCAGCGTCTCCGGGACAGGGGCGTCAGATACGCAGTATTTT. The full variable domain, with the rest looked up from reference TRBV5-1 and TRBJ2-3, is KAGVTQTPRYLIKTRGQQVTLSCSPISGHRSVSWYQQTPGQGLQFLFEYFSETQRNKGNFPGRFSGRQFSNSRSEMNVSTLELGDSALYLCASSVSGTGASDTQYFGPGTRLTVL.

This clone was observed a handful of times. The rearrangement joins TRBV9 to TRBJ2-2, with D possibly TRBD2 on 5 matching bases. The CDR3 is 14 residues long. V was trimmed by 3 bases and J by 4 bases, leaving 10 bases between them. Germline V CDR1 and CDR2: SGDLS, YYNGEE. The CDR3: CASSGGFSTGELFF. The CDR3 region has the DNA TGTGCCAGCAGCGGCGGGTTTTCCACCGGGGAGCTGTTTTTT.

The chain uses TRBV5-6 and TRBJ1-2, with TRBD1 as a possible D gene (5 bases). The length of the CDR3 is 14 residues. Germline V gives CDR1 SGHDT, CDR2 YYEEEE. V shed 0 bases and J shed 4 bases, with 10 bases lying between them. The CDR3 region has the DNA TGTGCCAGCAGCTTGGTACAGGCGCTCTATGGCTACACCTTC. It yields the protein CASSLVQALYGYTF.

The chain recombines TRBV2 with TRBJ2-5; D might be TRBD1 (5 bases). CDR3 length equals 18 residues. Germline CDR1 and CDR2: SNHLY and FYNNEI. The V end lost 0 bases, the J end lost 2 bases, and 19 bases lay between the germline ends. This CDR3 reads CASSEASTAGSQQETQYF. DNA for the CDR3: TGTGCCAGCAGTGAAGCATCAACGGCAGGGTCACAGCAAGAGACCCAGTACTTC.

The chain uses TRBV2 and TRBJ2-1, with 14 bases that match TRBD2. The germline V gene has CDR1 SNHLY and CDR2 FYNNEI. The junction had 11 bases not matched to a gene; V was cut back by 7 bases and J by 9 bases. The CDR3 sequence is 16 residues long. CDR3 sequence reads: CASTVDGTSGSGEQFF. Written as DNA, the CDR3 is TGTGCCAGCACCGTTGATGGGACTAGCGGGAGTGGTGAGCAGTTCTTC.

Ten or more counts support this clone. V gene TRBV18 combines with J gene TRBJ1-5; maybe TRBD1 (5 bases). The CDR3 is 14 residues long. Germline CDR1 KGHSH, CDR2 LQKENI. Between the trimmed V and J ends, which lost 1 base and 1 base, there was a span of 5 bases. The CDR3 nucleotides are TGTGCCAGCTCACCACAGGGGAGCAATCAGCCCCAGCATTTT. Amino acids: CASSPQGSNQPQHF.

This sequence joins TRBV2 and TRBJ2-6; 7 nucleotides line up with TRBD1. This CDR3 is 14 amino acids long. Germline V lookup: CDR1 SNHLY, CDR2 FYNNEI. Losses at the gene ends were 4 bases for V and 7 bases for J; bases not matched to a gene: 4. The CDR3 is CASSGDRGANVLTF. In nucleotides, the CDR3 is TGTGCCAGCAGTGGGGACAGAGGAGCCAACGTCCTGACTTTC.

The chain recombines TRBV6-5 with TRBJ2-2, with D maybe TRBD1 (6 bases). Germline CDR1 is MNHEY and CDR2 is SVGAGI. V gave up 7 bases and J gave up 4 bases, with 10 bases separating them. This CDR3 region has 13 residues. DNA of the CDR3: TGTGCCAGCAAGGACAGACCCACCGGGGAGCTGTTTTTT. Protein product: CASKDRPTGELFF.

This chain uses TRBV27 with TRBJ2-7; 7 nucleotides match TRBD1. The CDR3 is 15 amino acids. The ends lost 2 bases at V and 2 bases at J; junction bases unmatched: 6. Germline V gene sequence: CDR1 MNHEY, CDR2 SMNVEV (reference sequence). As DNA, the CDR3 is TGTGCCAGCAGTTTAACAGGGGCTATGGCCTACGAGCAGTACTTC. Its translation: CASSLTGAMAYEQYF.

The chain employs TRBV3-1 (or the pseudogene TRBV3-2) and TRBJ1-1; 9 positions match TRBD1. Unmatched junction bases numbered 6, after V lost 3 bases and J lost 7 bases. Germline V gives CDR1 LGHDT, CDR2 YNNKEL (reference sequence). The CDR3 sequence is 14 residues long. Here the CDR3 DNA reads TGTGCCAGCAGCCAGTCCGACAGGGGGAATGAAGCTTTCTTT. Protein: CASSQSDRGNEAFF.

This sequence joins TRBV18 and TRBJ2-3; 7 nucleotides agree with TRBD1. The CDR3 spans 14 residues. The junction had 0 bases not matched to a gene; V was cut back by 2 bases and J by 1 base. CDR1 and CDR2 from the germline V gene are KGHSH and LQKENI. In DNA form, the CDR3 reads TGTGCCAGCTCACCAGGACAGGGCACAGATACGCAGTATTTT. It yields the protein CASSPGQGTDTQYF.

V gene TRBV5-5 combines with J gene TRBJ1-1; the match to TRBD1 covers 9 bases. The CDR3 runs 16 residues. Trimming took 4 bases from V and 5 from J; bases not matched to a gene: 12. The germline V gene encodes CDR1 SGHKS and CDR2 YYEKEE (reference sequence). The CDR3 region is CASSIRRDRGGTEAFF. CDR3 in DNA: TGTGCCAGCAGCATACGGCGCGACAGGGGGGGTACTGAAGCTTTCTTT.

The rearrangement links TRBV19 to TRBJ1-1, with 8 bases identical to TRBD1. With V trimmed by 5 bases and J by 6 bases, 11 bases remained unmatched. Germline V CDR1 and CDR2: LNHDA, SQIVND (reference sequence). CDR3 size: 15 residues. CDR3 bases: TGTGCCAGTAGTGGACAGTGGGGGACAGGCTCTGAAGCTTTCTTT. It specifies CASSGQWGTGSEAFF.

This chain connects TRBV6-6 to TRBJ1-3, with D maybe TRBD1 (5 bases). Trimming cost V 11 bases and J 4 bases, with 12 bases left between them. This CDR3 has 12 amino acids. Germline loops: CDR1 MNHNY, CDR2 SVGAGI (reference sequence). This CDR3 reads CAGGLGGNTIYF. CDR3 DNA: TGTGCCGGGGGACTGGGGGGAAACACCATATATTTT.

The chain links TRBV18 to TRBJ2-1; tentative D call: TRBD1 (6 bases). V dropped 5 bases and J dropped 0 bases, with 11 bases sitting between them. The germline V gene has CDR1 KGHSH and CDR2 LQKENI. The CDR3 is 15 residues long. The DNA of the CDR3 is TGTGCCAGCTCATTACAGGACAGCTCCTACAATGAGCAGTTCTTC. This translates into CASSLQDSSYNEQFF.

The chain recombines TRBV27 with TRBJ2-1; possibly TRBD1 for D (6 bases). Germline V gene data show CDR1 as MNHEY and CDR2 as SMNVEV (reference sequence). The V end was cut by 6 bases, the J end by 9 bases, with 18 bases between. This CDR3 spans 14 amino acids. This CDR3 reads CASRNREFGSEQFF. As DNA, the CDR3 is TGTGCCAGCAGAAACAGGGAATTCGGTAGTGAGCAGTTCTTC.

The V and J genes are TRBV7-2 and TRBJ2-1, with 7 bases identical to TRBD2. J lost 10 bases, V lost 1 base, and 7 bases had no gene match. The germline V gene has CDR1 SGHTA and CDR2 FQGNSA. The CDR3 runs 14 residues. CDR3 coding DNA: TGTGCCAGCAGCTTAGTGCAGCGGGGACTCGAGCAGTTCTTC. Its protein is CASSLVQRGLEQFF.